Listed below are T cell receptor beta chains from one sample, sequenced in a study of blood T cell repertoires in COVID-19. Only in-frame clones appear in the TCRdb table, and some are missing; sequencing was by immunoSEQ multiplex PCR. The repertoire has roughly 80,000 clones, around 86% of them found once; the top ten carry 27%. The sequenced sample consisted of peripheral blood. The receptors originated from a human donor in a cohort sampled during active COVID-19. Both conserved end residues are part of each CDR3. Fields, in order: D gene, V gene, clone size, J gene, CDR3 DNA, CDR3 protein. A D gene is named only where the DNA matches it firmly. Some rows have no size entry. The others give once, few or many, or a class for an expanded clone.

TRBD1	TRBV7-9	NA	TRBJ1-2	TGTGCCAGCAGCTCAGCGGACAGGGGGGCGCAAAGCTACACCTTC	CASSSADRGAQSYTF
NA	TRBV11-2	NA	TRBJ1-2	TGTGCCAGCAGCTTCGACAGGAACTATGGCTACACCTTC	CASSFDRNYGYTF
TRBD1	TRBV5-4	NA	TRBJ2-2	TGTGCCAGCAGCAGGACAGGACAAGAGCTGTTTTTT	CASSRTGQELFF
TRBD1	TRBV5-1	NA	TRBJ2-7	TGCGCCAGCAGCTTGGACAGGGGCGAGCAGTACTTC	CASSLDRGEQYF
NA	TRBV7-8	NA	TRBJ2-7	TGTGCCAGCAGCTTAGAAGACAGCAGATCCTACGAGCAGTACTTC	CASSLEDSRSYEQYF
NA	TRBV4-1	NA	TRBJ2-3	TGCGCCAGCAGCCAAGACCCTAGACGGATTCTGCCCATAGATACGCAGTATTTT	CASSQDPRRILPIDTQYF
NA	TRBV4-1	few	TRBJ1-3	TGCGCCAGCAGCCGCGCTGAAGCCGGCTCTGGAAACACCATATATTTT	CASSRAEAGSGNTIYF
TRBD1	TRBV19	NA	TRBJ2-7	TGTGCCAGCGGGTATGACAGGGGGCGTGGGGAGCAGTACTTC	CASGYDRGRGEQYF
TRBD1	TRBV5-1	NA	TRBJ1-1	TGCGCCAGCAGCCCTGGACAGGGGGCTCTGAACACTGAAGCTTTCTTT	CASSPGQGALNTEAFF
TRBD1	TRBV30	NA	TRBJ2-7	TGTGCCTGGAGTGTCGGGTACCTCCTTGGACAGGGAAGGTACGAGCAGTACTTC	CAWSVGYLLGQGRYEQYF
NA	TRBV6-1	NA	TRBJ2-3	TGTGCCAGCCTACATGAGGTCACAGATACGCAGTATTTT	CASLHEVTDTQYF
TRBD2	TRBV2	NA	TRBJ2-2	TGTGCCAGCAGAAGGGCCACCGTGGGACTAGCGGGGGGAGGGGAGCTGTTTTTT	CASRRATVGLAGGGELFF
TRBD2	TRBV11-2	NA	TRBJ2-5	TGTGCCAGCAGCTTAGCCGCCGGGTCGGGGGGGGAGACCCAGTACTTC	CASSLAAGSGGETQYF
NA	TRBV9	once	TRBJ1-1	TGTGCCAGCAGCGCTTTGACAGACCCGAACACTGAAGCTTTCTTT	CASSALTDPNTEAFF
NA	TRBV9	NA	TRBJ2-1	TGTGCCAGCAGCGTAGATCCAGGTATCTACAATGAGCAGTTCTTC	CASSVDPGIYNEQFF
NA	TRBV10-1	NA	TRBJ2-2	TGCGCCAGCAGTGAGTCGATGTGGGGGCTGAACACCGGGGAGCTGTTTTTT	CASSESMWGLNTGELFF
NA	TRBV30	NA	TRBJ2-7	TGTGCCTGGAGTCCCGGGGAGTCCTACGAGCAGTACTTC	CAWSPGESYEQYF
NA	TRBV7-9	few	TRBJ1-2	TGTGCCAGCACAAGCCCTCCTGACTATGGCTACACCTTC	CASTSPPDYGYTF
NA	TRBV30	few	TRBJ2-1	TGTGCCCGTACAGACTACAATGAGCAGTTCTTC	CARTDYNEQFF
NA	TRBV6-5	NA	TRBJ2-5	TGTGCCAGCAGACCCCAGGGAGGAGAGACCCAGTACTTC	CASRPQGGETQYF
TRBD1	TRBV5-4	NA	TRBJ2-5	TGTGCCAGCAGCTTGGGAGGACAGGGTTTGGAGACCCAGTACTTC	CASSLGGQGLETQYF
NA	TRBV2	once	TRBJ2-5	TGTGCCAGCAGTGTGACGGGAGAGACCCAGTACTTC	CASSVTGETQYF
TRBD1	TRBV27	few	TRBJ1-2	TGTGCCAGCAGTCCAGGACAGGGAAACTATGGCTACACCTTC	CASSPGQGNYGYTF
TRBD2	TRBV3-1/TRBV3-2	NA	TRBJ2-7	TGTGCCAGCAGTACTAGCGGGGGGCATAACGAGCAGTACTTC	CASSTSGGHNEQYF
NA	TRBV2	NA	TRBJ2-7	TGTGCCAGCCACTCGGACACTCAAGACGAGCAGTACTTC	CASHSDTQDEQYF
TRBD2	TRBV2	NA	TRBJ2-5	TGTGCCAGCAGTGGGACTAGCGGGGAGACCCAGTACTTC	CASSGTSGETQYF
NA	TRBV27	few	TRBJ1-4	TGTGCCAGCAGTCGCTCGGGGGGGCCGAGATATGAAAAACTGTTTTTT	CASSRSGGPRYEKLFF
NA	TRBV19	NA	TRBJ2-2	TGTGCCAGTAGTATAGATATAAGGGGGACGAACACCGGGGAGCTGTTTTTT	CASSIDIRGTNTGELFF
NA	TRBV19	NA	TRBJ1-5	TGTGCCAGTAGACGAACTCGGGGTGGACAGCCCCAGCATTTT	CASRRTRGGQPQHF
NA	TRBV3-1/TRBV3-2	NA	TRBJ1-1	TGTGCCAGCAGCCAGGGGAGCACTGAAGCTTTCTTT	CASSQGSTEAFF
TRBD1	TRBV19	NA	TRBJ1-1	TGTGCCAGTGGACAGGGCAAGAACACTGAAGCTTTCTTT	CASGQGKNTEAFF
NA	TRBV28	once	TRBJ2-7	TGTGCCAGCAGTCCGATCCCAGCAGGGCCAAAACACGAGCAGTACTTC	CASSPIPAGPKHEQYF
NA	TRBV27	NA	TRBJ2-3	TGTGCCAGCAGTTCCCCCTACGCGGATACGCAGTATTTT	CASSSPYADTQYF
NA	TRBV5-6	NA	TRBJ2-3	TGTGCCAGCAGCTTGACTAGATCCCGCACAGATACGCAGTATTTT	CASSLTRSRTDTQYF
TRBD2	TRBV6-5	once	TRBJ2-1	TGTGTCGCGGGGGGGAGAAGCTCCTACAATGAGCAGTTCTTC	CVAGGRSSYNEQFF
TRBD1	TRBV6-5	many	TRBJ1-2	TGTGCCAGCAGTTACGGTCAGGGGGTAGACTATGGCTACACCTTC	CASSYGQGVDYGYTF
NA	TRBV10-1	NA	TRBJ1-1	TGCGCCAGCAGTGAGTTCAATGGGGCGGCAGCTTTCTTT	CASSEFNGAAAFF
TRBD1	TRBV4-1	NA	TRBJ1-1	TGCGCCAGCAGCCCGGGACAGCAGATCATGAACACTGAAGCTTTCTTT	CASSPGQQIMNTEAFF
NA	TRBV6-2/TRBV6-3	once	TRBJ2-1	TGTGCCAGCAGTAACCCCCGGGGGGAGCAGTTCTTC	CASSNPRGEQFF
NA	TRBV2	NA	TRBJ1-3	TGTGCCAGCAGCCCCGAAGGGGCTGGAAACACCATATATTTT	CASSPEGAGNTIYF
NA	TRBV7-8	NA	TRBJ1-6	TGTGCCAGCAGCCGTGCGACGGGGGGTAATAATTCACCCCTCCACTTT	CASSRATGGNNSPLHF
TRBD1	TRBV5-1	NA	TRBJ2-7	TGCGCCAGCAGCACCCGGGACAGGGGGGGAGACGAGCAGTACTTC	CASSTRDRGGDEQYF
TRBD2	TRBV11-2	NA	TRBJ2-5	TGTGCCAGCAGCTTAGGTGGGGGGGGAGAGACCCAGTACTTC	CASSLGGGGETQYF
NA	TRBV6-1	NA	TRBJ2-1	TGTGCCAGCAGTGCGGGCCTCTGGGGGGCCTACAATGAGCAGTTCTTC	CASSAGLWGAYNEQFF
NA	TRBV18	NA	TRBJ1-1	TGTGCCAGCTCTTCCGAGGGCCTTGTCGGCACTGAAGCTTTCTTT	CASSSEGLVGTEAFF
NA	TRBV19	NA	TRBJ2-7	TGTGCCAGTAGTATAGATCGGTACCACGAGCAGTACTTC	CASSIDRYHEQYF
NA	TRBV5-6	NA	TRBJ2-6	TGTGCCAGCAGCTACGGGACTTCTGGGGCCAACGTCCTGACTTTC	CASSYGTSGANVLTF
TRBD1	TRBV7-2	once	TRBJ1-6	TGTGCCAGCAGCCTCAACTCTGGGACAGGCGGGGATTCACCCCTCCACTTT	CASSLNSGTGGDSPLHF
NA	TRBV19	NA	TRBJ1-2	TGTGCCAGTAGTATGCCAGGCTATGGCTACACCTTC	CASSMPGYGYTF
TRBD2	TRBV29-1	NA	TRBJ2-3	TGCAGCGTTGCGGGGGGACCCACAGATACGCAGTATTTT	CSVAGGPTDTQYF
TRBD1	TRBV19	NA	TRBJ2-5	TGTGCCAGTAGTACGCAGGGGGCTCAAGAGACCCAGTACTTC	CASSTQGAQETQYF
NA	TRBV11-3	few	TRBJ2-1	TGTGCCAGCAGCTTAGACCAAGACAGGGAGCAGTTCTTC	CASSLDQDREQFF
NA	TRBV28	NA	TRBJ2-7	TGTGCCAGCAGCCCCCCGGGGGATAAGCAGTACTTC	CASSPPGDKQYF
NA	TRBV5-4	NA	TRBJ1-1	TGTGCCAGCAGGTCCGGGAGGCACACTGAAGCTTTCTTT	CASRSGRHTEAFF
NA	TRBV5-1	NA	TRBJ2-1	TGCGCCAGCAGCTTGACGGCGGGTAATGAGCAGTTCTTC	CASSLTAGNEQFF
NA	TRBV19	NA	TRBJ2-2	TGTGCCAGTAGGCCCTTAGCAAGGCGCCCGAACACCGGGGAGCTGTTTTTT	CASRPLARRPNTGELFF
TRBD1	TRBV4-1	few	TRBJ2-7	TGCGCCAGCAGCCCGATCAGGGGGACCTACGAGCAGTACTTC	CASSPIRGTYEQYF
NA	TRBV25-1	NA	TRBJ2-1	TGTGCCAGTTTTCGAGACAGTTTGGATGAGCAGTTCTTC	CASFRDSLDEQFF
NA	TRBV5-1	NA	TRBJ1-1	TGCGCCAGCAGCACCGGCAGGGAGGGTGAAGCTTTCTTT	CASSTGREGEAFF